A single sample gave rise to the 18 T cell receptor beta chains below, sequenced in a study of blood T cells in healthy people across ages. Primers used in a second PCR of roughly 6 to 11 cycles were a sample-barcoded 5' primer and a J-beta primer mix. TCRdb reanalysed the 5' RACE reads using MiXCR and keeps one entry per CDR3 protein. The sample carries roughly 800,000 distinct CDR3 sequences, roughly 50% recorded once. Sequences were obtained from blood. The receptors come from a man aged 25 to 40 in good health.

The count of this clonotype is one. This rearrangement joins TRBV7-2 to TRBJ1-5, with D unclear. The V and J ends lost 1 base and 6 bases respectively, with 13 bases between them. CDR1 and CDR2 from the germline V gene are SGHTA and FQGNSA. CDR3 size: 15 residues. CDR3 coding DNA: TGTGCCAGCAGCTTAGAACCGCGGCGGAGTCAGCCCCAGCATTTT. This codes for CASSLEPRRSQPQHF.

The chain combines TRBV12-3 or TRBV12-4 with TRBJ2-5; 10 positions match TRBD2. Trimming took 8 bases from V and 1 from J; bases not matched to a gene: 4. The CDR3 loop spans 14 amino acids. The CDR3 protein is CASCWTSGQETQYF. The CDR3 nucleotides read TGTGCCAGCTGCTGGACTAGCGGCCAAGAGACCCAGTACTTC.

The count of this clonotype is one. The V call is TRBV20-1, the J call TRBJ1-5; 8 nucleotides align to TRBD1. From germline, CDR1 is DFQATT and CDR2 SNEGSKA (reference sequence). The J segment lost 9 bases and the V segment lost 4 bases, leaving 8 bases of the junction unmatched. This CDR3 has 13 amino acids. This CDR3 reads CSATGQVGWPQHF. DNA of the CDR3: TGCAGTGCTACGGGACAGGTTGGTTGGCCCCAGCATTTT.

This chain links TRBV6-1 with TRBJ2-3, with D perhaps matching TRBD2 (5 bases). CDR3 length: 15 amino acids. V lost 6 bases to trimming and J lost 2 bases, with 15 bases between them. Germline V gene data show CDR1 as MNHNS and CDR2 as SASEGT. In DNA, the CDR3 is TGTGCCAGCAGGGATAGGACTCCCTCCACAGATACGCAGTATTTT. It is translated as CASRDRTPSTDTQYF.

The chain has TRBV28 and TRBJ2-1; D ambiguous. The germline V and J ends were trimmed by 3 bases and 7 bases, with 10 bases remaining between them. Germline values: CDR1 MDHEN, CDR2 SYDVKM. The CDR3 sequence is 13 residues long. The CDR3 region has the DNA TGTGCCAGCAGTTTGTCCGATCGGAATGAGCAGTTCTTC. Amino acid sequence: CASSLSDRNEQFF.

As concerns this clonotype: At one of its ends the junction is not consistent with the germline gene, which may arise from a read error. The genes are TRBV10-3 and TRBJ2-3; 8 bases are shared with TRBD1. Per germline, CDR1 ENHRY and CDR2 SYGVKD. There are 14 residues in the CDR3. The CDR3 DNA reads as TGTGCCATCAGTGGGGACAGGAGCACGGATACGCAGTATTTT. Residues: CAISGDRSTDTQYF.

This clonotype appeared once. The V call is TRBV7-9, the J call TRBJ2-5; 7 bases line up with TRBD2. J lost 2 bases, V lost 5 bases, and 5 bases had no gene match. The CDR3 sequence is 14 residues long. The germline V gene encodes CDR1 SEHNR and CDR2 FQNEAQ (reference sequence). CDR3 in amino acids: CASSQSGTQETQYF. The CDR3 nucleotides are TGTGCCAGCAGCCAAAGCGGGACTCAAGAGACCCAGTACTTC.

This clonotype was counted only a few times. The chain couples TRBV18 to TRBJ1-6; 9 bases agree with TRBD1. The ends lost 6 bases at V and 5 bases at J; junction bases unmatched: 11. The CDR3 runs 17 residues. CDR1 is KGHSH, CDR2 LQKENI, per germline. In DNA form, the CDR3 reads TGTGCCAGCTCTCAGACCACCGGGACAGGGCATAATTCACCCCTCCACTTT. Its translation is CASSQTTGTGHNSPLHF.

This chain uses TRBV28 with TRBJ2-4; 7 bases line up with TRBD1. This CDR3 spans 17 amino acids. Germline lookup yields CDR1 MDHEN and CDR2 SYDVKM. V lost 1 base to trimming and J lost 1 base; unmatched junction nucleotides: 7. The CDR3 reads CASSLFKTGLAKNIQYF. The CDR3 DNA reads as TGTGCCAGCAGTTTATTCAAGACAGGGTTGGCCAAAAACATTCAGTACTTC.

The chain combines TRBV2 with TRBJ2-7; perhaps TRBD1 as D (5 bases). CDR1 is SNHLY and CDR2 is FYNNEI in the germline V gene. Trimming cost V 7 bases and J 3 bases, with 16 bases left between them. This CDR3 comprises 14 residues. CDR3 nucleotide sequence: TGTGCCAGCAACACCCAGGGATCGCGCTACGAGCAGTACTTC. Protein product: CASNTQGSRYEQYF.

The chain combines TRBV2 with TRBJ1-1; weak D call: TRBD1 (5 bases). V was shortened by 11 bases and J by 0 bases, with 16 bases between the two germline ends. Germline V gene data show CDR1 as SNHLY and CDR2 as FYNNEI. This CDR3 comprises 14 residues. CDR3: CAGQLWGLNTEAFF. CDR3 DNA: TGTGCCGGTCAACTATGGGGCCTGAACACTGAAGCTTTCTTT. Full variable domain (remainder filled in from reference TRBV2 and TRBJ1-1): EPEVTQTPSHQVTQMGQEVILRCVPISNHLYFYWYRQILGQKVEFLVSFYNNEISEKSEIFDDQFSVERPDGSNFTLKIRSTKLEDSAMYFCAGQLWGLNTEAFFGQGTRLTVV.

The rearrangement uses TRBV7-2 and TRBJ2-1; D is ambiguous. V lost 1 base to trimming and J lost 2 bases, with 9 bases between them. CDR1 and CDR2 from the germline V gene are SGHTA and FQGNSA. This CDR3 has 15 residues. The DNA of the CDR3 is TGTGCCAGCAGCTTAGAGCAGGTAACCTACAATGAGCAGTTCTTC. Amino acids: CASSLEQVTYNEQFF.

The chain employs TRBV5-8 and TRBJ2-1, with unresolved D. The germline gives CDR1 SGHTS, CDR2 YDEGEE. The CDR3 is 17 residues long. V shed 0 bases and J shed 7 bases, with 20 bases lying between them. CDR3 DNA: TGTGCCAGCAGCTTGGCCCCCCAGTCGTCAAGGATGAATGAGCAGTTCTTC. As protein: CASSLAPQSSRMNEQFF.

This rearrangement joins TRBV4-2 to TRBJ2-2; the D call may be TRBD1 or TRBD2 (6 bases each). CDR3 length: 14 amino acids. V shed 11 bases and J shed 6 bases, with 19 bases lying between them. In germline, CDR1 is LGHNA, CDR2 YNFKEQ. The DNA of the CDR3 is TGTGCCTCCGCGTGGGGGGCTAGTGCCGGGGAGCTGTTTTTT. Protein product: CASAWGASAGELFF.

The chain recombines TRBV4-2 with TRBJ1-2; a possible D gene is TRBD1 (6 bases). CDR1 and CDR2 from the germline V gene are LGHNA and YNFKEQ. The CDR3 has 14 amino acids. Trimming removed 4 bases at V and 0 bases at J, with 9 bases between. The CDR3 DNA follows: TGTGCCAGCAGCCGGGACATCTCTAACTATGGCTACACCTTC. This codes for CASSRDISNYGYTF.

This clonotype was seen more than once but under ten times. The rearrangement links TRBV11-2 to TRBJ1-2; D gene unclear. This CDR3 has 12 amino acids. V lost 10 bases, J lost 1 base, and 10 bases lay in between. Germline CDR1 reads SGHAT; CDR2 reads FQNNGV. CDR3 sequence reads: CAIRRINYGYTF. Written as DNA, the CDR3 is TGTGCCATCCGGAGGATTAACTATGGCTACACCTTC.

This chain links TRBV5-1 with TRBJ1-4, with TRBD1 matching over 9 bases. Germline-derived CDR1 and CDR2 are SGHRS and YFSETQ. V shed 0 bases, J shed 5 bases, and the junction held 5 bases outside the gene matches. This CDR3 has 16 amino acids. In DNA, the CDR3 is TGCGCCAGCAGCTTGGGGGGGACAGGGAGGAATGAAAAACTGTTTTTT. This codes for CASSLGGTGRNEKLFF.

This chain joins TRBV7-2 and TRBJ2-7, with D perhaps given as TRBD1 or TRBD2 (5 bases each). V shed 5 bases and J shed 5 bases, with 16 bases lying between them. Germline V gene sequence: CDR1 SGHTA, CDR2 FQGNSA. The CDR3 is 14 amino acids. Here the CDR3 reads CASSPLGPRDEQYF. The CDR3 DNA reads TGTGCCAGCAGCCCACTGGGACCGAGGGACGAGCAGTACTTC.